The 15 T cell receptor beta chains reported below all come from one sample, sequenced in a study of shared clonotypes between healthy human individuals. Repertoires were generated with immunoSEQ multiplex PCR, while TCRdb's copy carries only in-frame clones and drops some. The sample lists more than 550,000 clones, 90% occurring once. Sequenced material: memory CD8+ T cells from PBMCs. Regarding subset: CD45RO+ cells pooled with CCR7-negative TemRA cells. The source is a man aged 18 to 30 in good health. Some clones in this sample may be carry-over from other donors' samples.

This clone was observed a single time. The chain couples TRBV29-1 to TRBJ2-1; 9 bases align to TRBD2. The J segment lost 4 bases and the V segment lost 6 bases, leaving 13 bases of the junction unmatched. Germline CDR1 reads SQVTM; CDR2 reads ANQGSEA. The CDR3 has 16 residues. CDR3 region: CSVVGATSGVYNEQFF. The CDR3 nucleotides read TGCAGCGTCGTGGGAGCGACTAGCGGTGTTTACAATGAGCAGTTCTTC.

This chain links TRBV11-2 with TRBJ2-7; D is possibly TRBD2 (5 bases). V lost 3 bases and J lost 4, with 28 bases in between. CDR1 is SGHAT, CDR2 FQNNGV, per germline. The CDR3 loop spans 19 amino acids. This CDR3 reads CASSFARNLGDGVFYEQYF. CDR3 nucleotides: TGTGCCAGCAGCTTTGCCCGAAACCTCGGAGACGGGGTGTTTTACGAGCAGTACTTC.

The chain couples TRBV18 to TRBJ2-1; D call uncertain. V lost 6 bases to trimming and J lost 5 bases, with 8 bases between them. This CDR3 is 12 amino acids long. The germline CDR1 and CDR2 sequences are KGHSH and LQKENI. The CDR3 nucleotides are TGTGCCAGCTCTTTCTTGGACAATGAGCAGTTCTTC. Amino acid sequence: CASSFLDNEQFF. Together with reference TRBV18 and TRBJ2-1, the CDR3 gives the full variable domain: NAGVMQNPRHLVRRRGQEARLRCSPMKGHSHVYWYRQLPEEGLKFMVYLQKENIIDESGMPKERFSAEFPKEGPSILRIQQVVRGDSAAYFCASSFLDNEQFFGPGTRLTVL.

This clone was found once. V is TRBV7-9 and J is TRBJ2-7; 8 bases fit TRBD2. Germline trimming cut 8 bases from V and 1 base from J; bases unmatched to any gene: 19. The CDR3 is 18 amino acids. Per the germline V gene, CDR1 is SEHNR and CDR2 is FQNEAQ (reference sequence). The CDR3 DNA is TGTGCCAGCGGCATGGGGCGGAGCAGCGGGAGTCCTTCCTACGAGCAGTACTTC. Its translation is CASGMGRSSGSPSYEQYF.

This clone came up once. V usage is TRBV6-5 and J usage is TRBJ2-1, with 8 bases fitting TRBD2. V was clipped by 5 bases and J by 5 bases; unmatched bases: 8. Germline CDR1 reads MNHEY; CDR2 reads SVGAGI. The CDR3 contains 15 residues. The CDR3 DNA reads TGTGCCAGCAGTCCCGGACTCGGGAGGGACAATGAGCAGTTCTTC. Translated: CASSPGLGRDNEQFF.

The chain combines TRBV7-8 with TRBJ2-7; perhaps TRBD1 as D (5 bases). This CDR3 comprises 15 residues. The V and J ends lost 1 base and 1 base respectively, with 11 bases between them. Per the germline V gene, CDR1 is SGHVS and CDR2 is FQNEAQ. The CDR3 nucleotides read TGTGCCAGCAGCTTAGAGGCAGGGCTGTCCTACGAGCAGTACTTC. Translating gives CASSLEAGLSYEQYF.

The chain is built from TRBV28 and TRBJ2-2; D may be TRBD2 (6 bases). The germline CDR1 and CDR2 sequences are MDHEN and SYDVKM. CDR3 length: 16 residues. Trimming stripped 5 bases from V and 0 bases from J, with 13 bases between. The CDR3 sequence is CASSPGLRSNTGELFF. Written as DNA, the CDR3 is TGTGCCAGCAGTCCGGGACTCCGCTCGAACACCGGGGAGCTGTTTTTT.

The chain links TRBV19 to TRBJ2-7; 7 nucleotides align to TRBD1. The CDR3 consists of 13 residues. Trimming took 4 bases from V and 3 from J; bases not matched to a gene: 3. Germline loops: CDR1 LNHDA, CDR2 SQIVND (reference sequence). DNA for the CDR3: TGTGCCAGTAGTAGCCGGACAGGCTACGAGCAGTACTTC. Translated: CASSSRTGYEQYF.

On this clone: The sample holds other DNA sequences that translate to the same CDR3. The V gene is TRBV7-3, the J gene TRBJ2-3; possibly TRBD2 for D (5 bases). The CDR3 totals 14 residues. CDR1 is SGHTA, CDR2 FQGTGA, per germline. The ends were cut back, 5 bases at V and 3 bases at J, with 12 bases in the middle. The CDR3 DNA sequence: TGTGCCAGCAGCCTCGTCGGGAATACAGATACGCAGTATTTT. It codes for CASSLVGNTDTQYF. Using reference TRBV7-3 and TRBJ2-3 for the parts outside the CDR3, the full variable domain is GAGVSQTPSNKVTEKGKYVELRCDPISGHTALYWYRQSLGQGPEFLIYFQGTGAADDSGLPNDRFFAVRPEGSVSTLKIQRTERGDSAVYLCASSLVGNTDTQYFGPGTRLTVL.

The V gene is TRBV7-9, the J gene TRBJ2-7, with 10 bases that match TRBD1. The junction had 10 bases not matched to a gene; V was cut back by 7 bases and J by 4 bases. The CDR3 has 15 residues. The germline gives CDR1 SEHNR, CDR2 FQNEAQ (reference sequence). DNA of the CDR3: TGTGCCAGCACCACCGGACAGGGGGATACGTACGAGCAGTACTTC. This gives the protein CASTTGQGDTYEQYF.

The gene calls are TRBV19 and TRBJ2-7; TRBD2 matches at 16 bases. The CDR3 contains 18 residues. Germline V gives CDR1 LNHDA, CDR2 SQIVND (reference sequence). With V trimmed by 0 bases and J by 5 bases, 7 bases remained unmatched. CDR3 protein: CASSIDGGLAGGPDEQYF. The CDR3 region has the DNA TGTGCCAGTAGTATAGATGGGGGACTAGCGGGAGGGCCGGACGAGCAGTACTTC.

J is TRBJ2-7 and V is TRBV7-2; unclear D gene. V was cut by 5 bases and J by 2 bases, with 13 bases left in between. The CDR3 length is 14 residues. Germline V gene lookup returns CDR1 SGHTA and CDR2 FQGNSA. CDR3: CASSHWAPPYEQYF. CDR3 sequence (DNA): TGTGCCAGCAGCCACTGGGCCCCCCCCTACGAGCAGTACTTC.

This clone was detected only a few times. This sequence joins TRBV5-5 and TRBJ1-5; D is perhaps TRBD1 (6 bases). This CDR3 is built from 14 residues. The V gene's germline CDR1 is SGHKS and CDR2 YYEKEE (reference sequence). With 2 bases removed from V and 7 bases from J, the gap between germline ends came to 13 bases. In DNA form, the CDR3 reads TGTGCCAGCAGCTTCTGGCCAGGGGAACAGCCCCAGCATTTT. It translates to CASSFWPGEQPQHF.

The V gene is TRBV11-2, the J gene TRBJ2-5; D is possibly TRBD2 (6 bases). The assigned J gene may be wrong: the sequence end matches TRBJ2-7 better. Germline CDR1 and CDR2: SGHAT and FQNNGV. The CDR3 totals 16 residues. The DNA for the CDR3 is TGTGCCAGCAGCCCTACAGCGGGTCCCAGCTCCTACGAGCAGTACTTC. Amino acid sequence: CASSPTAGPSSYEQYF.

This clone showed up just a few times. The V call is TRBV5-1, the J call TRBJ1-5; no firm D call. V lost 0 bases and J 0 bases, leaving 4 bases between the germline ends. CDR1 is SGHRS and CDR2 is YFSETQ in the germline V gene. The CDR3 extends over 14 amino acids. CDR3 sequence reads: CASSLGVSNQPQHF. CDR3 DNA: TGCGCCAGCAGCTTGGGGGTTAGCAATCAGCCCCAGCATTTT.